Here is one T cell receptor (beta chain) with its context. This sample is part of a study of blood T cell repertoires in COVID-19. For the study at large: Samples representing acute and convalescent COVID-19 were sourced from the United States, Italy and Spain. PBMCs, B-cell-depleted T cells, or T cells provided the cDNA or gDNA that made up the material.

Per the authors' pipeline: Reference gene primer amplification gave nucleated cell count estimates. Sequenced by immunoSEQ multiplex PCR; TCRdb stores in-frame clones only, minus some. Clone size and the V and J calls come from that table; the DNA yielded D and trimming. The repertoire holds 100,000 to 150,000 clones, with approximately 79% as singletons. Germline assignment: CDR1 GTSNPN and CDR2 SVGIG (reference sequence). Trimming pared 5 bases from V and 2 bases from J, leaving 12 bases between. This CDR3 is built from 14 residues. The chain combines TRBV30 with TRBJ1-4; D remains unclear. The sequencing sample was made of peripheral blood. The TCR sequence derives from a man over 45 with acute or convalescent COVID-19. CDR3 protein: CAWASMGTNEKLFF. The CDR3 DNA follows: TGTGCCTGGGCCAGCATGGGCACTAATGAAAAACTGTTTTTT.